This T cell receptor beta chain was captured by sequencing in a study of cytomegalovirus exposure and HLA in healthy donors. The study's findings and limits: As a later analysis showed, a missense DCLRE1C variant was linked to trimming of TCR beta V- and J-genes.

Primers for the PCR totalled 60 Vbeta and 13 Jbeta. Clones were sequenced by immunoSEQ multiplex PCR, and TCRdb holds only the in-frame ones, with some missing. Of about 200,000 clones in the sample, 85% to 90% were seen once. As for this clone: Its antigen is as yet unknown.

Germline loops: CDR1 SGHTA, CDR2 FQGNSA. V was pared by 5 bases and J by 4 bases, with 9 bases of the junction left unmatched. The CDR3 covers 16 residues. Sample: PBMCs. The chain combines TRBV7-2 with TRBJ1-5, with TRBD1 matching over 9 bases. This TCR came from a young man in good health and CMV-seronegative. The CDR3 DNA reads TGTGCCAGCAGCGGGCCACAGGGGGCGCCTAATCAGCCCCAGCATTTT. Its translation is CASSGPQGAPNQPQHF.